The 20 T cell receptor beta chains reported below all come from one sample, sequenced in a study of OX40 agonist ivuxolimab in advanced cancers. TCRdb's table, derived via immunoSEQ multiplex PCR, lists solely in-frame clones and lacks some. Here the sample spans 77,000 or so clones, approximately 78% being singletons. The specimen was CD4+ or CD8+ T cells sorted from blood, collected in a trial of the OX40 agonist ivuxolimab. The receptors shown here come from an adult with an advanced solid tumor such as melanoma, head and neck, liver or kidney cancer.

CDR3 coding DNA: TGTGCCAGCAGTTACTCGAGGACAGGGGACGGGGAGACCCAGTACTTC. It translates to CASSYSRTGDGETQYF. The chain joins TRBV6-6 to TRBJ2-5; 9 nucleotides agree with TRBD1. V lost 0 bases to trimming and J lost 5 bases; unmatched junction nucleotides: 7. CDR1 MNHNY and CDR2 SVGAGI come from the germline V gene (reference sequence). CDR3 size: 16 residues.

The chain links TRBV5-1 to TRBJ1-2; D gene unclear. Trimming took 0 bases from V and 5 from J, leaving 11 bases between them. There are 14 residues in the CDR3. The V gene's germline CDR1 is SGHRS and CDR2 YFSETQ. The chain's CDR3 is CASSLAPHTYGYTF. In DNA form, the CDR3 reads TGCGCCAGCAGCTTGGCCCCTCATACATATGGCTACACCTTC.

The chain is built from TRBV10-2 and TRBJ1-3, with D possibly TRBD1 on 5 matching bases. The CDR3 has 14 amino acids. V shed 5 bases and J shed 4 bases, with 12 bases lying between them. Looked up from germline, CDR1 is WSHSY and CDR2 is SAAADI. CDR3 sequence reads: CASSPGTPGNTIYF. Here the CDR3 DNA reads TGCGCCAGCAGTCCCGGGACGCCCGGAAACACCATATATTTT.

Here the CDR3 reads CASSQTYTDTQYF. As DNA, the CDR3 is TGTGCCAGCAGCCAGACATATACAGATACGCAGTATTTT. This chain links TRBV5-6 with TRBJ2-3; unclear D gene. The CDR3 has 13 residues. Germline V gene lookup returns CDR1 SGHDT and CDR2 YYEEEE. Trimming shortened V by 4 bases and J by 3 bases, and 9 bases separated the two germline ends. Full variable domain (remainder filled in from reference TRBV5-6 and TRBJ2-3): DAGVTQSPTHLIKTRGQQVTLRCSPKSGHDTVSWYQQALGQGPQFIFQYYEEEERQRGNFPDRFSGHQFPNYSSELNVNALLLGDSALYLCASSQTYTDTQYFGPGTRLTVL.

The chain has TRBV6-4 and TRBJ1-6; D might be TRBD1 (5 bases). Trimming removed 6 bases at V and 5 bases at J, with 11 bases between. The CDR3 is 14 amino acids. Germline CDR1 reads MRHNA; CDR2 reads SNTAGT. The CDR3 DNA reads TGTGCCAGCAGGGGGGATGCAAATAATTCACCCCTCCACTTT. It is translated as CASRGDANNSPLHF.

This clone was picked up a small number of times. The chain links TRBV2 to TRBJ1-4; no reliable D call. V was shortened by 1 base and J by 8 bases, with 8 bases between the two germline ends. The germline CDR1 and CDR2 sequences are SNHLY and FYNNEI. This CDR3 comprises 13 residues. CDR3 coding DNA: TGTGCCAGCAGTGAAGACCGACGGGAAAAACTGTTTTTT. Translation: CASSEDRREKLFF. Drawing the rest from reference TRBV2 and TRBJ1-4, the complete variable domain is EPEVTQTPSHQVTQMGQEVILRCVPISNHLYFYWYRQILGQKVEFLVSFYNNEISEKSEIFDDQFSVERPDGSNFTLKIRSTKLEDSAMYFCASSEDRREKLFFGSGTQLSVL.

In this sample, this clone turned up a few times. This sequence joins TRBV28 and TRBJ1-2; no firm D call. Germline CDR1 and CDR2: MDHEN and SYDVKM. Trimming took 5 bases from V and 3 from J, leaving 16 bases between them. The length of the CDR3 is 15 residues. The CDR3 nucleotides read TGTGCCAGCAGTCCCCCGGTTGAGCCCTACTATGGCTACACCTTC. Encoded protein: CASSPPVEPYYGYTF.

V and J are TRBV9 and TRBJ2-1; 7 bases map to TRBD2. Germline V gives CDR1 SGDLS, CDR2 YYNGEE. The CDR3 runs 13 residues. J was trimmed by 9 bases and V by 0 bases; bases with no gene match: 3. This CDR3 reads CASSVVSGGEQFF. The CDR3 DNA is TGTGCCAGCAGCGTAGTATCGGGGGGTGAGCAGTTCTTC.

V gene TRBV29-1 combines with J gene TRBJ2-5; no firm D call. This CDR3 has 13 amino acids. The V gene lost 7 bases and the J gene lost 1 base, with 13 bases spanning the gap. Per germline, CDR1 SQVTM and CDR2 ANQGSEA. The CDR3 DNA reads as TGCAGCGGGGCGGACCGAACCCAAGAGACCCAGTACTTC. This translates into CSGADRTQETQYF.

The chain uses TRBV27 and TRBJ2-7, with 11 bases matching TRBD2. CDR3 length equals 15 residues. Germline CDR1 is MNHEY and CDR2 is SMNVEV (reference sequence). V shed 5 bases and J 3 bases; nucleotides not matched to a gene: 6. CDR3 protein: CASSISGRAFYEQYF. In DNA form, the CDR3 reads TGTGCCAGCAGTATTAGCGGGAGGGCCTTCTACGAGCAGTACTTC.

The chain carries TRBV5-4 and TRBJ2-7; 10 nucleotides agree with TRBD2. The CDR3 length is 16 residues. Germline-derived CDR1 and CDR2 are SGHNT and YYREEE (reference sequence). The ends lost 4 bases at V and 5 bases at J; junction bases unmatched: 12. CDR3 bases: TGTGCCAGCAGCGGGAAAGAGCGGGAGGGGGGGAACGAGCAGTACTTC. As protein: CASSGKEREGGNEQYF.

This clone was observed a few times. J is TRBJ1-2 and V is TRBV25-1; TRBD1 is a possible D gene (6 bases). The germline gives CDR1 MGHDK, CDR2 SYGVNS. With 5 bases removed from V and 6 bases from J, the gap between germline ends came to 22 bases. The CDR3 sequence is 16 residues long. The CDR3 nucleotides read TGTGCCAGCAGTAAGGCAGGGGTAGTAGGTGCAAATGGCTACACCTTC. Protein sequence: CASSKAGVVGANGYTF.

The chain has TRBV27 and TRBJ1-1; no clear D. Germline lookup yields CDR1 MNHEY and CDR2 SMNVEV (reference sequence). The CDR3 is 13 amino acids. V lost 3 bases and J lost 2, with 7 bases in between. CDR3 sequence: CASSFPGNTEAFF. In DNA form, the CDR3 reads TGTGCCAGCAGTTTCCCAGGAAACACTGAAGCTTTCTTT.

This chain connects TRBV18 to TRBJ2-5, with TRBD1 matching 9 bases. The germline V gene has CDR1 KGHSH and CDR2 LQKENI. The CDR3 is 15 residues long. The V gene end was trimmed by 3 bases and the J gene end by 4 bases; junction bases not matched to a gene: 6. CDR3 bases: TGTGCCAGCTCACCGGGGGACAGGGAAGGAGAGACCCAGTACTTC. The encoded protein is CASSPGDREGETQYF. The variable domain in full, with the rest retrieved from reference TRBV18 and TRBJ2-5, is NAGVMQNPRHLVRRRGQEARLRCSPMKGHSHVYWYRQLPEEGLKFMVYLQKENIIDESGMPKERFSAEFPKEGPSILRIQQVVRGDSAAYFCASSPGDREGETQYFGPGTRLLVL.

This chain connects TRBV21-1 to TRBJ2-3; the table's D gene call, TRBD1, was not cross checked with the DNA. TRBV21-1 is recorded as a pseudogene. This CDR3 has 13 amino acids. The DNA of the CDR3 is TGCGTCCCCACTAGGGGGTCCACAGATACGCAGTATTTT. Translating it yields CVPTRGSTDTQYF.

The chain carries TRBV9 and TRBJ1-3; D is perhaps TRBD1 (6 bases). Trimming pared 3 bases from V and 2 bases from J, leaving 12 bases between. CDR1 and CDR2 (germline): SGDLS, YYNGEE. This CDR3 comprises 15 residues. Here the CDR3 DNA reads TGTGCCAGCAGCGCACAGGGTTCTGCTGGAAACACCATATATTTT. It is translated as CASSAQGSAGNTIYF.

The V call is TRBV4-3, the J call TRBJ2-3; 12 bases line up with TRBD2. The V gene end was trimmed by 2 bases and the J gene end by 3 bases; junction bases not matched to a gene: 6. CDR3 length: 17 amino acids. Per germline, CDR1 LGHNA and CDR2 YSLEER. CDR3 DNA sequence: TGCGCCAGCAGCCAATCACCTAGCGGGGGGGGGACAGATACGCAGTATTTT. Amino acids: CASSQSPSGGGTDTQYF.

The chain couples TRBV19 to TRBJ1-4, with D unresolved. Germline V lookup: CDR1 LNHDA, CDR2 SQIVND (reference sequence). Trimming cost V 5 bases and J 0 bases, with 10 bases left between them. CDR3 length: 15 amino acids. The CDR3 DNA is TGTGCCAGTAGTCCCGGCCGGACAACTAATGAAAAACTGTTTTTT. Protein: CASSPGRTTNEKLFF.

Ten or more counts support this clone. V and J are TRBV6-5 and TRBJ1-1; TRBD1 is a possible D gene (6 bases). The CDR3 is made up of 13 amino acids. Trimming took 2 bases from V and 4 from J, leaving 8 bases between them. The germline V gene has CDR1 MNHEY and CDR2 SVGAGI. The DNA for the CDR3 is TGTGCCAGCAGTTACCAGGGGACCACTGAAGCTTTCTTT. Translation gives CASSYQGTTEAFF.

The chain couples TRBV19 to TRBJ2-5; D tentatively reads TRBD1 or TRBD2 (5 bases each). The J call could be wrong; TRBJ2-7 is a better fit for the DNA end. The CDR3 is 15 amino acids. Germline V gene lookup returns CDR1 LNHDA and CDR2 SQIVND (reference sequence). The CDR3 spells CASSPSGDGAYEQYF. CDR3 bases: TGTGCCAGTAGTCCAAGTGGGGACGGTGCCTACGAGCAGTACTTC.